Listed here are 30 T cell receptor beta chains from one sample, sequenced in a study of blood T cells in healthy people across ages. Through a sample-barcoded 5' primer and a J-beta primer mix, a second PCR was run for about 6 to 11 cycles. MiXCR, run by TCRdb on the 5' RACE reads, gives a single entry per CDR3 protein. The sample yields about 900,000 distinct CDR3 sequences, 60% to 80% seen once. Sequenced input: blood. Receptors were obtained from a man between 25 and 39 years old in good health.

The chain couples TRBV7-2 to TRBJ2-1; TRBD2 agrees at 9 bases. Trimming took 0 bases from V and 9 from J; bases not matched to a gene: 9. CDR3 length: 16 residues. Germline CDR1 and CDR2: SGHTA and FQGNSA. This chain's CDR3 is CASSLALAGGLSEQFF. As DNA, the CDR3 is TGTGCCAGCAGCTTAGCGTTGGCGGGGGGGCTAAGTGAGCAGTTCTTC.

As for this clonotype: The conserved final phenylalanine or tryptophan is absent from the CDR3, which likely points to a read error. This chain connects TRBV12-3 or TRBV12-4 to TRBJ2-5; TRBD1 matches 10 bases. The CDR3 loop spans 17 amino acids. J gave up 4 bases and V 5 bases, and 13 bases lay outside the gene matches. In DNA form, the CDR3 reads TGTGCCAGCAGTACCTACCGGGACAGGGGATTCCGAGAGACCCAGTACGTC. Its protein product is CASSTYRDRGFRETQYV.

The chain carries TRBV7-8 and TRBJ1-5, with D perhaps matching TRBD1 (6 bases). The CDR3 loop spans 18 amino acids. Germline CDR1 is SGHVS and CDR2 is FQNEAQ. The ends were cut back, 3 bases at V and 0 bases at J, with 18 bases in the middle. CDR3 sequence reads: CASSLVGAGEYSNQPQHF. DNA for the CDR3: TGTGCCAGCAGCTTGGTGGGGGCAGGGGAATATAGCAATCAGCCCCAGCATTTT.

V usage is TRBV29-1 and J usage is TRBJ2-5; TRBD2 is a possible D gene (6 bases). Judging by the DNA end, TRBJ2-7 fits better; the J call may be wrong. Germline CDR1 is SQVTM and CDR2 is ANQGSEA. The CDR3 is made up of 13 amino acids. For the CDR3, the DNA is TGCAGCGGTAGTAGCGGATACTCCTACGAGCAGTACTTC. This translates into CSGSSGYSYEQYF.

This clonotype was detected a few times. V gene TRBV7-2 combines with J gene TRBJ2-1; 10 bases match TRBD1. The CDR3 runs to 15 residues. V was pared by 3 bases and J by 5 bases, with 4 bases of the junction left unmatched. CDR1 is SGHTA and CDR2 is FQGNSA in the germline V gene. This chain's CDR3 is CASSFGTGVHNEQFF. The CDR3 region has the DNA TGTGCCAGCAGCTTTGGGACAGGGGTCCACAATGAGCAGTTCTTC.

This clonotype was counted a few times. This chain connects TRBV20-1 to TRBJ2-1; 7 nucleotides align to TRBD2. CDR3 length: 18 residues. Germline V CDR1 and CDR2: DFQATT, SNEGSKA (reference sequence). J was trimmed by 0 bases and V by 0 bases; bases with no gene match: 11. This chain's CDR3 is CSAREGREGRISYNEQFF. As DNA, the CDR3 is TGCAGTGCTAGAGAGGGCAGGGAGGGCCGGATCTCCTACAATGAGCAGTTCTTC.

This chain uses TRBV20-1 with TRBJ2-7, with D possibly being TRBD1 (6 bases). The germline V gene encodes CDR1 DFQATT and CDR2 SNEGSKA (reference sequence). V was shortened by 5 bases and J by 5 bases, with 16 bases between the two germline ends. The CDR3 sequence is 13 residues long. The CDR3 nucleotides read TGCAGTGCTCACGCCAACAGGGCTAACGAGCAGTACTTC. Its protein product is CSAHANRANEQYF.

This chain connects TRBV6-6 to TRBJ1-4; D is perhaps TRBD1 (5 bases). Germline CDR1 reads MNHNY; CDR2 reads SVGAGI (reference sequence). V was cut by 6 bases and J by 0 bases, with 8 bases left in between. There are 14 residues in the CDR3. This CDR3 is CASSTGSTNEKLFF. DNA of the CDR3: TGTGCCAGCAGCACAGGCTCAACTAATGAAAAACTGTTTTTT.

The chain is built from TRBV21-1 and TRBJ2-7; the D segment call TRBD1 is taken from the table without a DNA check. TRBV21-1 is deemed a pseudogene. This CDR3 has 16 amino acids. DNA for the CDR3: TGTGCCAGCAGCAAAACGGACAGGGGAGCCCACTACGAGCAGTACTTC. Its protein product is CASSKTDRGAHYEQYF.

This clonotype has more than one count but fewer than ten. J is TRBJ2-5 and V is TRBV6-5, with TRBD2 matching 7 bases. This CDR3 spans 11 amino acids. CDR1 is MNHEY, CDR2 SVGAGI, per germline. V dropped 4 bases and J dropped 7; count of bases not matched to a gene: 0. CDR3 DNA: TGTGCCAGCAGTTGGGGGGGGACCCAGTACTTC. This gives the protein CASSWGGTQYF.

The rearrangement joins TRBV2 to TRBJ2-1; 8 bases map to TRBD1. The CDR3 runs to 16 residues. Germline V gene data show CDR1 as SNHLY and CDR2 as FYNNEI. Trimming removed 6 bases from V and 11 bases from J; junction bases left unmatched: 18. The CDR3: CASSPQGAIVYVKQFF. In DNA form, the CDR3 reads TGTGCCAGCAGCCCCCAGGGGGCTATTGTATATGTGAAGCAGTTCTTC.

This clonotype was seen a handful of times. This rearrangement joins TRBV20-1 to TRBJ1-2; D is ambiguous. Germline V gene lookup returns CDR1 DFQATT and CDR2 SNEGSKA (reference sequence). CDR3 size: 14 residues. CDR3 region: CCSPTGWANYGYTF. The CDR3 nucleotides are TGCTGTTCCCCTACCGGTTGGGCTAACTATGGCTACACCTTC.

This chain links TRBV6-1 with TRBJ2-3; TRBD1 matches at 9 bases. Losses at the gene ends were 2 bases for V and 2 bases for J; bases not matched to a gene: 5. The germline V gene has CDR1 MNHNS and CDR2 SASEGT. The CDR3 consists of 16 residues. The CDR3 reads CASSERTGDSTDTQYF. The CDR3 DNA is TGTGCCAGCAGTGAACGGACAGGGGATTCCACAGATACGCAGTATTTT.

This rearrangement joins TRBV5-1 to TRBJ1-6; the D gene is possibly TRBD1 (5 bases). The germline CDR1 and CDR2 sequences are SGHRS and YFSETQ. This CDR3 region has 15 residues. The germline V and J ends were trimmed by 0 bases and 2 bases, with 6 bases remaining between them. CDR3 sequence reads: CASSLEGPYNSPLHF. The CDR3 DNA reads TGCGCCAGCAGCTTGGAGGGACCCTATAATTCACCCCTCCACTTT.

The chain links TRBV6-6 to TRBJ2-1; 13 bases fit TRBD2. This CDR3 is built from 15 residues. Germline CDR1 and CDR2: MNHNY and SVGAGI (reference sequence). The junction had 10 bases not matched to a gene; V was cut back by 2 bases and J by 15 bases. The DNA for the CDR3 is TGTGCCAGCAGTTACGAAGGGACTAGCGGGGTCCTGCTGTTCTTC. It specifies CASSYEGTSGVLLFF.

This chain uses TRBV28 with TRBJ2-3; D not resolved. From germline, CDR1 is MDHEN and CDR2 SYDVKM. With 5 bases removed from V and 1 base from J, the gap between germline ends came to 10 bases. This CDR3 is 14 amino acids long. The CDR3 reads CASSRSIRTDTQYF. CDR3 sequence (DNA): TGTGCCAGCAGTCGTTCGATACGCACAGATACGCAGTATTTT.

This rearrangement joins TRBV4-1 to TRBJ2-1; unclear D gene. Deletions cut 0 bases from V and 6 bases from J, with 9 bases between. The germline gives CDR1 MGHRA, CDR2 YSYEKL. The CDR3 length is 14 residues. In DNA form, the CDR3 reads TGCGCCAGCAGCCAAGAAAGGACCGTCAATGAGCAGTTCTTC. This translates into CASSQERTVNEQFF.

The CDR3 protein is CASSEIGKGQPQHF. The DNA for the CDR3 is TGTGCCAGCAGTGAAATCGGGAAGGGTCAGCCCCAGCATTTT. J is TRBJ1-5 and V is TRBV2; D is undetermined. The length of the CDR3 is 14 residues. Trimming shortened V by 2 bases and J by 6 bases, and 11 bases separated the two germline ends. CDR1 is SNHLY and CDR2 is FYNNEI in the germline V gene.

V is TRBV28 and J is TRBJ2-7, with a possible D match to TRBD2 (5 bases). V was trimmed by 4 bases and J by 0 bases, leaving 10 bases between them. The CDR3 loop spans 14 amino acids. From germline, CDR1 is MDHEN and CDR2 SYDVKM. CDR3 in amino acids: CASSYLGNSYEQYF. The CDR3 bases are TGTGCCAGCAGTTACCTCGGGAACTCCTACGAGCAGTACTTC.

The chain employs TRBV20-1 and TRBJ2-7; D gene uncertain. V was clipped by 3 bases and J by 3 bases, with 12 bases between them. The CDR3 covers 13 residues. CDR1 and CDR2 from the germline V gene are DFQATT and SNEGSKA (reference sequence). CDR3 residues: CSARDKQSYEQYF. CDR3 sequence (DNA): TGCAGTGCTAGGGATAAACAGAGCTACGAGCAGTACTTC.

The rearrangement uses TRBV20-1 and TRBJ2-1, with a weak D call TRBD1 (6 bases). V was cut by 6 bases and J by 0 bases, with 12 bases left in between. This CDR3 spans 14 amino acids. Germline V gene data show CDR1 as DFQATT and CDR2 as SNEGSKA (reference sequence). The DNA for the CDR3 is TGCAGTGCCCCGGGACAAGTCTCCTACAATGAGCAGTTCTTC. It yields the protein CSAPGQVSYNEQFF.

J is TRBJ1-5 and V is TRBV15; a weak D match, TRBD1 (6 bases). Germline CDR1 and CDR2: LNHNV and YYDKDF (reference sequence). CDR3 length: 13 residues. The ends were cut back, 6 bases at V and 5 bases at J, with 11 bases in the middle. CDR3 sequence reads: CATSTDSDQPQHF. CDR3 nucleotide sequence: TGTGCCACCAGTACGGACAGCGATCAGCCCCAGCATTTT.

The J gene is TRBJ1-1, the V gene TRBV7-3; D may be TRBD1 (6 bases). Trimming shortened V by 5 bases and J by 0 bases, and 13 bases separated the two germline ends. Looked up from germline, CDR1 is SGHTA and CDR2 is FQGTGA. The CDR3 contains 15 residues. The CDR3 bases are TGTGCCAGCAGCCAGGACAGCACCATGAACACTGAAGCTTTCTTT. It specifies CASSQDSTMNTEAFF.

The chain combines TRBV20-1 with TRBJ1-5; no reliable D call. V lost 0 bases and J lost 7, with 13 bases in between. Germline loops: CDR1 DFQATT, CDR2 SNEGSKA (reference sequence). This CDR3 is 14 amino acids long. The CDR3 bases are TGCAGTGCTAGAGAGGCTTTTGGCGCGCAGCCCCAGCATTTT. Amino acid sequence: CSAREAFGAQPQHF.

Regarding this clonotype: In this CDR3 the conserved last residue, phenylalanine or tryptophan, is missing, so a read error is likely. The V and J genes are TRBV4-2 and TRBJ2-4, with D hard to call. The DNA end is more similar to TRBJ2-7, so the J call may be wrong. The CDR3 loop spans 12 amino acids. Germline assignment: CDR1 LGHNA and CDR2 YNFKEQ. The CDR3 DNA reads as TGTGCCAGCAGCCAAGATACCAACGAGCAGTACCTC. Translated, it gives CASSQDTNEQYL.

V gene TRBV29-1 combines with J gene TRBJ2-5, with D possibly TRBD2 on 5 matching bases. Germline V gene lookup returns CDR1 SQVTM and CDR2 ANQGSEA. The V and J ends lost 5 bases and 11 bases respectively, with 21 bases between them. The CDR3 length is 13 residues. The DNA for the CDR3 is TGCAGCGTTATAGCAGGAGACTACTATGAGCAGTACTTC. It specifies CSVIAGDYYEQYF.

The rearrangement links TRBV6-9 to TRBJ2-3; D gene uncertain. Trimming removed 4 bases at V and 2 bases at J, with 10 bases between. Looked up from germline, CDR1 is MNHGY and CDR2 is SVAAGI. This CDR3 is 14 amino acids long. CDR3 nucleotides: TGTGCCAGCAGTTCCCCTAATAACACAGATACGCAGTATTTT. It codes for CASSSPNNTDTQYF.

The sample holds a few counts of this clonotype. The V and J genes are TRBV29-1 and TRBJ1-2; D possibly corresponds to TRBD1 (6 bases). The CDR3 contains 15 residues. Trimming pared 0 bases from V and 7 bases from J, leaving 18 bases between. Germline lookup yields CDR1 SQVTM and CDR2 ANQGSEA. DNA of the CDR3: TGCAGCGTTGAAGATCCAGGGGCGCGAATAGCTGGCTACACCTTC. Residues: CSVEDPGARIAGYTF.

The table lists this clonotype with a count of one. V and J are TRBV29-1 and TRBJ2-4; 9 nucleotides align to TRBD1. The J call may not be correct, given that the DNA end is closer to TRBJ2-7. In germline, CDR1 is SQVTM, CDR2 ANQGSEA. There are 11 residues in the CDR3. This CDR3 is CSTGTGNEQYF. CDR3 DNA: TGCAGTACCGGGACAGGGAACGAGCAGTACTTC.

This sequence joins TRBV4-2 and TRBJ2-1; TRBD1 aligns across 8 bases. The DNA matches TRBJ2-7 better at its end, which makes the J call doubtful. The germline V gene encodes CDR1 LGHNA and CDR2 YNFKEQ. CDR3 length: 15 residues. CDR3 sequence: CASSLDRGTYNEQYF. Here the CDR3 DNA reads TGTGCCAGCAGCCTAGACAGGGGAACCTACAATGAGCAGTACTTC.